A selection of T cell receptor beta chains follows, all from one sample in a study of beta chain features in type 1 diabetes. Sequenced by immunoSEQ multiplex PCR; TCRdb stores in-frame clones only, minus some. This table has 95,000 to 150,000 clones, approximately 15% appearing once. Source material: central memory CD4+ T cells from blood. The receptors were gathered from a man between 18 and 35 years old with type 1 diabetes. Both conserved end residues are part of each CDR3. D genes are given only for firm matches. Some rows mark clone size as missing; the rest say once, few, many or name a class of expanded clone.

v_call: TRBV4-2
clone_size: .
d_call: TRBD1
j_call: TRBJ2-7
cdr3_aa: CASSQERTGTLYEQYF
cdr3_nt: TGTGCCAGCAGCCAAGAGAGGACAGGGACACTCTACGAGCAGTACTTC

v_call: TRBV30
clone_size: .
d_call: .
j_call: TRBJ1-5
cdr3_aa: CAWSVTANQPQHF
cdr3_nt: TGTGCCTGGAGTGTTACAGCTAATCAGCCCCAGCATTTT

v_call: TRBV25-1
clone_size: few
d_call: .
j_call: TRBJ1-4
cdr3_aa: CASSEQGDEKLFF
cdr3_nt: TGTGCCAGCAGTGAACAGGGCGATGAAAAACTGTTTTTT

v_call: TRBV7-2
clone_size: few
d_call: .
j_call: TRBJ2-3
cdr3_aa: CASSSSIVGDTQYF
cdr3_nt: TGTGCCAGCAGCTCTTCCATAGTTGGGGATACGCAGTATTTT

v_call: TRBV14
clone_size: .
d_call: .
j_call: TRBJ2-2
cdr3_aa: CASSQAVSLGELFF
cdr3_nt: TGTGCCAGCAGCCAAGCGGTGTCCCTGGGGGAGCTGTTTTTT

v_call: TRBV5-8
clone_size: few
d_call: .
j_call: TRBJ1-2
cdr3_aa: CASSWSGGSYGYTF
cdr3_nt: TGTGCCAGCAGCTGGAGCGGGGGTAGCTATGGCTACACCTTC

v_call: TRBV5-1
clone_size: .
d_call: TRBD1
j_call: TRBJ1-2
cdr3_aa: CASSTGTGAAYGYTF
cdr3_nt: TGCGCCAGCAGCACCGGGACAGGGGCGGCCTATGGCTACACCTTC

v_call: TRBV29-1
clone_size: .
d_call: TRBD1
j_call: TRBJ2-3
cdr3_aa: CSVRQGNTDTQYF
cdr3_nt: TGCAGCGTAAGACAGGGGAACACAGATACGCAGTATTTT

v_call: TRBV29-1
clone_size: few
d_call: .
j_call: TRBJ1-3
cdr3_aa: CSATKEGGAIYF
cdr3_nt: TGCAGCGCTACGAAAGAGGGGGGGGCCATATATTTT

v_call: TRBV6-6
clone_size: .
d_call: .
j_call: TRBJ2-1
cdr3_aa: CASSSFNEQFF
cdr3_nt: TGTGCCAGCAGTTCCTTTAATGAGCAGTTCTTC

v_call: TRBV29-1
clone_size: .
d_call: .
j_call: TRBJ1-2
cdr3_aa: CSVEDLGPHGYTF
cdr3_nt: TGCAGCGTTGAAGATCTCGGACCACATGGCTACACCTTC

v_call: TRBV19
clone_size: few
d_call: .
j_call: TRBJ2-5
cdr3_aa: CASSTGSQETQYF
cdr3_nt: TGTGCCAGTAGCACAGGGTCCCAAGAGACCCAGTACTTC

v_call: TRBV7-2
clone_size: few
d_call: .
j_call: TRBJ2-5
cdr3_aa: CASSLSFQETQYF
cdr3_nt: TGTGCCAGCAGCTTAAGCTTCCAAGAGACCCAGTACTTC

v_call: TRBV10-3
clone_size: few
d_call: TRBD1
j_call: TRBJ2-5
cdr3_aa: CAIRDPSGGRGTQYF
cdr3_nt: TGTGCCATCAGGGATCCCTCAGGGGGTCGGGGGACCCAGTACTTC

v_call: TRBV29-1
clone_size: few
d_call: .
j_call: TRBJ1-2
cdr3_aa: CSVGGSGGGYTF
cdr3_nt: TGCAGCGTTGGCGGGTCAGGAGGGGGCTACACCTTC

v_call: TRBV4-2
clone_size: .
d_call: .
j_call: TRBJ1-4
cdr3_aa: CASSQEPNREGEKLFF
cdr3_nt: TGTGCCAGCAGCCAAGAACCTAACCGTGAGGGTGAAAAACTGTTTTTT

v_call: TRBV7-9
clone_size: many
d_call: .
j_call: TRBJ2-7
cdr3_aa: CASSGGTHYEQYF
cdr3_nt: TGTGCCAGCAGCGGCGGGACTCACTACGAGCAGTACTTC

v_call: TRBV6-5
clone_size: many
d_call: .
j_call: TRBJ2-7
cdr3_aa: CASGQRTVIYEQYF
cdr3_nt: TGTGCCAGCGGCCAACGGACAGTGATTTACGAGCAGTACTTC

v_call: TRBV29-1
clone_size: .
d_call: TRBD1
j_call: TRBJ2-7
cdr3_aa: CSATGGDYEQYF
cdr3_nt: TGCAGCGCAACAGGGGGCGATTACGAGCAGTACTTC

v_call: TRBV5-1
clone_size: .
d_call: .
j_call: TRBJ1-1
cdr3_aa: CASSLDRPDTEAFF
cdr3_nt: TGCGCCAGCAGCTTGGACAGGCCGGACACTGAAGCTTTCTTT

v_call: TRBV29-1
clone_size: few
d_call: .
j_call: TRBJ1-2
cdr3_aa: CSVEVQGGGYTF
cdr3_nt: TGCAGCGTTGAAGTCCAAGGAGGCGGCTACACCTTC

v_call: TRBV6-1
clone_size: few
d_call: .
j_call: TRBJ2-3
cdr3_aa: CASSEAEWDTQYF
cdr3_nt: TGTGCCAGCAGTGAAGCTGAGTGGGATACGCAGTATTTT

v_call: TRBV18
clone_size: few
d_call: .
j_call: TRBJ2-3
cdr3_aa: CASSPWTAEADTQYF
cdr3_nt: TGTGCCAGCTCACCTTGGACGGCCGAAGCAGATACGCAGTATTTT

v_call: TRBV5-4
clone_size: .
d_call: .
j_call: TRBJ2-7
cdr3_aa: CASSLGLPYEQYF
cdr3_nt: TGTGCCAGCAGCTTGGGTCTCCCCTACGAGCAGTACTTC